The TCR beta chain described here comes from a study of T cell responses to AZD1222 COVID-19 vaccine. Whole-study results and caveats: Only five to seven AZD1222 recipients tested seropositive at baseline. White British donors predominated, females outnumbered males, and clonal diversity was possibly underestimated. Distributed over spike, vaccine-associated CD4 TCRs predominated at 160-218 and 743-854.

The ends were cut back, 3 bases at V and 5 bases at J, with 10 bases in the middle. The CDR3 length is 13 residues. Germline lookup yields CDR1 SGHTA and CDR2 FQGNSA. Here immunoSEQ multiplex PCR was the method, and the copy in TCRdb shows in-frame clones only, minus some. The data hold about 120,000 clones, with approximately 92% observed a single time. Remarks on this clone: The antigen is unknown.

The sequencing here drew on peripheral blood, taken 28 days after the second dose of the MenACWY control vaccine. The sequence was obtained from an adult who received the MenACWY meningococcal vaccine as a control. The chain carries TRBV7-2 and TRBJ1-1, with D possibly matching TRBD1 (5 bases). The CDR3 protein is CASSLEGVTEAFF. CDR3 nucleotide sequence: TGTGCCAGCAGCTTGGAAGGGGTGACTGAAGCTTTCTTT.